This passage covers 10 T cell receptor beta chains from one sample sequenced in a study of blood T cells in healthy people across ages. A sample-barcoded 5' primer and a J-beta primer mix were used in a second PCR of roughly 6 to 11 cycles. From the 5' RACE reads, TCRdb called clonotypes with MiXCR, one entry per CDR3 protein. The data contain hundreds of thousands of distinct CDR3 sequences, around 46% of them singletons. Sequenced input: blood. The origin of the receptors is a woman in her sixties or seventies in good health.

This clonotype came up a few times. The chain employs TRBV2 and TRBJ1-5, with 8 bases aligning to TRBD1. The CDR3 covers 15 residues. Germline V gene lookup returns CDR1 SNHLY and CDR2 FYNNEI. Trimming at V came to 7 bases and at J to 4 bases, leaving 9 bases not matched to a gene. CDR3 nucleotides: TGTGCCAGCACCCCCCAGGGACAGGTAAATCAGCCCCAGCATTTT. This codes for CASTPQGQVNQPQHF. Using reference TRBV2 and TRBJ1-5 for the parts outside the CDR3, the full variable domain is EPEVTQTPSHQVTQMGQEVILRCVPISNHLYFYWYRQILGQKVEFLVSFYNNEISEKSEIFDDQFSVERPDGSNFTLKIRSTKLEDSAMYFCASTPQGQVNQPQHFGDGTRLSIL.

The rearrangement uses TRBV28 and TRBJ2-2; TRBD2 matches at 8 bases. The V gene end was trimmed by 6 bases and the J gene end by 6 bases; junction bases not matched to a gene: 12. Germline CDR1 reads MDHEN; CDR2 reads SYDVKM. The CDR3 has 16 residues. Here the CDR3 DNA reads TGTGCCAGCAGGGACCCAGCGGGAGCGAGGGCCGGGGAGCTGTTTTTT. This sequence encodes CASRDPAGARAGELFF. Drawing the rest from reference TRBV28 and TRBJ2-2, the complete variable domain is DVKVTQSSRYLVKRTGEKVFLECVQDMDHENMFWYRQDPGLGLRLIYFSYDVKMKEKGDIPEGYSVSREKKERFSLILESASTNQTSMYLCASRDPAGARAGELFFGEGSRLTVL.

This clonotype was counted ten times or more. The chain is built from TRBV29-1 and TRBJ2-6; D is undetermined. The CDR3 length is 16 residues. V lost 4 bases and J lost 0, with 13 bases in between. The V gene's germline CDR1 is SQVTM and CDR2 ANQGSEA. The CDR3 DNA sequence: TGCAGCGTTGCGGGTCCAGGCTCCTCTGGGGCCAACGTCCTGACTTTC. It specifies CSVAGPGSSGANVLTF.

This clonotype has at least ten counts. This chain joins TRBV29-1 and TRBJ2-5; the D gene is possibly TRBD1 (6 bases). Germline-derived CDR1 and CDR2 are SQVTM and ANQGSEA. The CDR3 is 15 amino acids. V lost 3 bases to trimming and J lost 4 bases, with 18 bases between them. CDR3 region: CSVDSWTVPRETQYF. CDR3 nucleotides: TGCAGCGTTGATAGTTGGACAGTCCCTAGAGAGACCCAGTACTTC.

A few counts support this clonotype. J is TRBJ1-2 and V is TRBV15; D is undetermined. There are 14 residues in the CDR3. V was trimmed by 1 base and J by 3 bases, leaving 9 bases between them. CDR1 is LNHNV, CDR2 YYDKDF, per germline (reference sequence). CDR3 nucleotides: TGTGCCACCAGCAGAGGACTAACCGACTATGGCTACACCTTC. Residues: CATSRGLTDYGYTF.

The gene calls are TRBV6-4 and TRBJ2-1; 8 nucleotides align to TRBD2. The CDR3 runs 15 residues. Germline CDR1 is MRHNA and CDR2 is SNTAGT. J lost 7 bases, V lost 8 bases, and 13 bases had no gene match. CDR3 protein: CASRSLAGPRNEQFF. In DNA form, the CDR3 reads TGTGCCAGCCGTTCTCTAGCGGGCCCTCGGAATGAGCAGTTCTTC.

The chain employs TRBV6-2 or TRBV6-3 and TRBJ2-3; maybe TRBD2 (7 bases). Germline loops: CDR1 MNHEY, CDR2 SVGEGT. The length of the CDR3 is 14 residues. V lost 2 bases and J 5 bases, leaving 11 bases between the germline ends. The CDR3 spells CASSYGGAQDTQYF. The CDR3 DNA is TGTGCCAGCAGTTACGGGGGGGCCCAAGATACGCAGTATTTT.

This clonotype was seen once. The chain uses TRBV7-6 and TRBJ2-7; D is perhaps TRBD1 (6 bases). This CDR3 comprises 17 residues. Germline V gives CDR1 SGHVS, CDR2 FNYEAQ. The V and J ends lost 2 bases and 3 bases respectively, with 20 bases between them. CDR3 coding DNA: TGTGCCAGCAGCTTATCGGACAGCCAAACTCCTTTCTACGAGCAGTACTTC. Translation: CASSLSDSQTPFYEQYF.

This clonotype was detected a few times. The rearrangement joins TRBV4-2 to TRBJ2-2; 10 positions match TRBD2. CDR1 and CDR2 (germline): LGHNA, YNFKEQ. The CDR3 sequence is 18 residues long. Unmatched junction bases numbered 9, after V lost 1 base and J lost 4 bases. The CDR3 DNA is TGTGCCAGCAGCCAAGGACTAGCGGGTACCGTAGGCACCGGGGAGCTGTTTTTT. This codes for CASSQGLAGTVGTGELFF.

The DNA for the CDR3 is TGTGCCAGCAGTCCCCGTCACAGGGAAGAGACCCAGTACTTC. This translates into CASSPRHREETQYF. The J gene is TRBJ2-5, the V gene TRBV28; maybe TRBD1 (6 bases). CDR1 and CDR2 (germline): MDHEN, SYDVKM. The CDR3 has 14 residues. Trimming took 5 bases from V and 3 from J, leaving 13 bases between them.